The 3 T cell receptor beta chains in this list originate from one sample, sequenced in a study of T cells in Graves' hyperthyroidism and ophthalmopathy. Amplified regions were TCR beta CDR3 sequences from RNA transcripts. The HTBI set primed first-round TCR CDR3 RT-PCR. TCRdb processed the multiplex PCR reads anew with MiXCR; each CDR3 protein has one entry. The sample has a few hundred thousand distinct CDR3 sequences, about a sixth seen once. The material sequenced was blood. Source of these receptors: a woman in her thirties with Graves' hyperthyroidism.

This clonotype was observed at least ten times. The J gene is TRBJ1-2, the V gene TRBV28; D not certain. The CDR3 extends over 12 amino acids. Germline V gene lookup returns CDR1 MDHEN and CDR2 SYDVKM. V lost 3 bases and J lost 4, with 6 bases in between. The CDR3 protein is CASSFPVYGYTF. CDR3 DNA sequence: TGTGCCAGCAGTTTTCCCGTCTATGGCTACACCTTC.

This clonotype was counted between two and nine times. CDR3 amino acids: CSASHPLAGGLYEQYF. The CDR3 nucleotides read TGCAGTGCTTCCCATCCATTAGCGGGAGGCCTCTACGAGCAGTACTTC. The chain is built from TRBV20-1 and TRBJ2-7; 10 bases align to TRBD2. CDR1 and CDR2 (germline): DFQATT, SNEGSKA (reference sequence). This CDR3 region has 16 residues. V dropped 5 bases and J dropped 3; count of bases not matched to a gene: 13.

This clonotype showed up many times. The chain employs TRBV5-1 and TRBJ2-3; D possibly corresponds to TRBD2 (5 bases). Trimming took 5 bases from V and 6 from J, leaving 16 bases between them. Germline V gives CDR1 SGHRS, CDR2 YFSETQ. The CDR3 extends over 14 amino acids. CDR3 coding DNA: TGCGCCAGCAGGCGGGCCCTACCCGGGGATACGCAGTATTTT. Amino acid sequence: CASRRALPGDTQYF. Combining the CDR3 with reference TRBV5-1 and TRBJ2-3 gives the whole variable domain KAGVTQTPRYLIKTRGQQVTLSCSPISGHRSVSWYQQTPGQGLQFLFEYFSETQRNKGNFPGRFSGRQFSNSRSEMNVSTLELGDSALYLCASRRALPGDTQYFGPGTRLTVL.